This record concerns one T cell receptor (beta chain) sequence. Just one base apart from a much larger clone, this may be a read error. The TCRbeta library incorporated unique molecular identifiers. TCRdb passed the PCR reads through MiXCR, listing each CDR3 protein once. In the table there are hundreds of thousands of distinct CDR3 sequences, around 16% of which are singletons. Trimming shortened V by 6 bases and J by 5 bases, and 11 bases separated the two germline ends. Per the germline V gene, CDR1 is SQVTM and CDR2 is ANQGSEA. CDR3 size: 11 residues. This sample was included in a study of T-cell reconstitution after alpha-beta-depleted transplantation in children.

Specimen: PBMCs from the stem cell graft donor, collected from the stem cell graft. The chain recombines TRBV29-1 with TRBJ2-7; possibly TRBD1 for D (6 bases). The clonotype originates from a human donor who donated a stem cell graft to a child with acute myeloid leukemia. The CDR3 sequence is CSVLKGDEQYF. CDR3 nucleotide sequence: TGCAGCGTGCTAAAGGGGGACGAGCAGTACTTC.